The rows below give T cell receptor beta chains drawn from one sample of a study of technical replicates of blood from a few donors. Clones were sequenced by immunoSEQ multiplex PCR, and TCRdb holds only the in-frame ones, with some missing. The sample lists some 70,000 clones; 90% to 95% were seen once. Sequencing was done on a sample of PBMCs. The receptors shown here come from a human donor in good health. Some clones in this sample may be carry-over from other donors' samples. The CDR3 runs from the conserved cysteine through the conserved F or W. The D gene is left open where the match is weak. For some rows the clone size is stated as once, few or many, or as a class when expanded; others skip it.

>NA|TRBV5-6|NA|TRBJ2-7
TGTGCCAGCAGCTTTTGGTACAGGAGCTCCTACGAGCAGTACTTC
CASSFWYRSSYEQYF
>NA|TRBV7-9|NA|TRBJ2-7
TGTGCCAGCAGCTCGCGACTGACAGACTACGAGCAGTACTTC
CASSSRLTDYEQYF
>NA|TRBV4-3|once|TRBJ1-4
TGCGCCAGCAGCCAAGAGGGGCAATGGAATGAAAAACTGTTTTTT
CASSQEGQWNEKLFF
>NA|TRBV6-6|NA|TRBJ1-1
TGTGCCAGCAGCCTTCAGGGGAACACTGAAGCTTTCTTT
CASSLQGNTEAFF
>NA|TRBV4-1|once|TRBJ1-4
TGCGCCAGCAGCCAAGACCCGCCCTGGTCAGCAGGAGAAAAACTGTTTTTT
CASSQDPPWSAGEKLFF
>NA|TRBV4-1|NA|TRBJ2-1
TGCGCCAGCAGCCAAGGAAGGGACTTGTACAATGAGCAGTTCTTC
CASSQGRDLYNEQFF
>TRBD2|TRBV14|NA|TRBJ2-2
TGTGCCAGCAGCCACGCTACGGCGGGAGGGCCCGGGGAGCTGTTTTTT
CASSHATAGGPGELFF
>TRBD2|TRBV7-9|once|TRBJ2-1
TGTGCCAGCAGCTTAGACGGGGGGGCTTTCAATGAGCAGTTCTTC
CASSLDGGAFNEQFF
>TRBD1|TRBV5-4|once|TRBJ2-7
TGTGCCAGCAGCTTGGGACAGGGGGTCTTCGAGCAGTACTTC
CASSLGQGVFEQYF
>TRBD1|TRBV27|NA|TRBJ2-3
TGTGCCAGCAGTCAGGACAGGGGCACAGATACGCAGTATTTT
CASSQDRGTDTQYF